This T cell receptor (beta chain) derives from a study of shared clonotypes between healthy human individuals. Study overall: CD4 naive and CD4 memory each took three plates per donor, while CD8 naive took two and CD8 memory one.

The count of this clone is one. Selected positively for CCR7 and CD45RO-negative, naive CD8 cells excluded terminally differentiated effector memory CD45RA+ cells. V lost 5 bases, J lost 4 bases, and 5 bases stayed unmatched. In germline, CDR1 is SEHNR, CDR2 FQNEAQ (reference sequence). The CDR3 extends over 14 amino acids. Profiling relied on immunoSEQ multiplex PCR, and the TCRdb table lists in-frame clones only, not all of them. The sample holds about 2,100,000 clones, about 93% seen once. V is TRBV7-9 and J is TRBJ2-1; 7 bases line up with TRBD2. This clonotype originated in a man in his late teens or twenties in good health. Some clones in this sample may be carry-over from other donors' samples. The sample consisted of naive CD8+ T cells from PBMCs. This chain's CDR3 is CASSPWGGYNEQFF. The DNA of the CDR3 is TGTGCCAGCAGCCCCTGGGGGGGGTACAATGAGCAGTTCTTC. Full variable domain (outside the CDR3, taken from reference TRBV7-9 and TRBJ2-1): DTGVSQNPRHKITKRGQNVTFRCDPISEHNRLYWYRQTLGQGPEFLTYFQNEAQLEKSRLLSDRFSAERPKGSFSTLEIQRTEQGDSAMYLCASSPWGGYNEQFFGPGTRLTVL.